This T cell receptor beta chain came from a study of blood T cells in healthy people across ages. Study results and caveats: Both naive CD4+ cell counts and diversity were greater in long-lived donors than in aged donors. Unsorted PBMCs prevented conclusive naive versus antigen-experienced comparison.

Trimming removed 3 bases from V and 4 bases from J, with 6 bases in between. This CDR3 has 13 residues. The V gene's germline CDR1 is MGHRA and CDR2 YSYEKL. Worth noting for this clonotype: No antigen is known for it.

Next came a second PCR, run for about 6 to 11 cycles, which used a sample-barcoded 5' primer along with a J-beta primer mix. In TCRdb, the 5' RACE reads were re-called with MiXCR into one record per CDR3 protein. Altogether 550,000 to 750,000 distinct CDR3 sequences are present, 20% to 25% being singletons, with the ten largest covering 3% to 4%. The TCR was taken from a man aged 65 to 79 in good health. The sequencing sample was made of blood. The chain carries TRBV4-1 and TRBJ1-4; D is unclear. CDR3 coding DNA: TGCGCCAGCAGCCACCAGGTTAATGAAAAACTGTTTTTT. It is translated as CASSHQVNEKLFF.